The next 32 T cell receptor beta chains were all read from a single sample in a study of blood T cell repertoires in COVID-19. The protocol was immunoSEQ multiplex PCR, while the TCRdb copy is restricted to in-frame clones and leaves out a portion. The table has 95,000 to 150,000 clones, less than 85% seen once. The sequencing sample was made of peripheral blood. These receptors originate from a human donor with acute or convalescent COVID-19. The donor label of this sample is uncertain.

The table lists this clone with a count of one. This rearrangement joins TRBV7-3 to TRBJ2-3; D is possibly TRBD2 (5 bases). Germline CDR1 reads SGHTA; CDR2 reads FQGTGA. The CDR3 extends over 15 amino acids. V was trimmed by 3 bases and J by 4 bases, leaving 14 bases between them. In DNA, the CDR3 is TGTGCCAGCAGCTTCGGTTCGAGGGTCGCAGATACGCAGTATTTT. Translated: CASSFGSRVADTQYF.

The rearrangement joins TRBV7-9 to TRBJ1-1; D unresolved. The CDR3 spans 14 residues. Germline V gene data show CDR1 as SEHNR and CDR2 as FQNEAQ (reference sequence). With 5 bases removed from V and 5 bases from J, the gap between germline ends came to 15 bases. The CDR3 DNA follows: TGTGCCAGCAGCGTGTCCAGAGAGCGGACTGAAGCTTTCTTT. It is translated as CASSVSRERTEAFF.

The chain links TRBV19 to TRBJ2-5; TRBD1 might be the D (5 bases). Trimming stripped 6 bases from V and 0 bases from J, with 11 bases between. Germline V gives CDR1 LNHDA, CDR2 SQIVND (reference sequence). The CDR3 covers 14 residues. CDR3 sequence reads: CASSGGQNQETQYF. CDR3 nucleotides: TGTGCCAGTAGCGGCGGACAAAACCAAGAGACCCAGTACTTC.

The CDR3: CARDRALTDTQYF. The CDR3 DNA follows: TGTGCCAGGGACAGGGCTCTAACGGATACGCAGTATTTT. The V and J genes are TRBV2 and TRBJ2-3; TRBD1 agrees at 8 bases. Trimming took 9 bases from V and 6 from J; bases not matched to a gene: 8. Germline CDR1 and CDR2: SNHLY and FYNNEI. The CDR3 contains 13 residues.

V is TRBV6-5 and J is TRBJ2-3, with D unclear. V lost 5 bases to trimming and J lost 0 bases, with 12 bases between them. The CDR3 consists of 15 residues. Looked up from germline, CDR1 is MNHEY and CDR2 is SVGAGI. CDR3 loop: CASSPIVTSTDTQYF. The CDR3 DNA sequence: TGTGCCAGCAGTCCCATCGTGACTAGCACAGATACGCAGTATTTT.

V is TRBV30 and J is TRBJ2-2; 10 bases line up with TRBD1. This CDR3 is built from 16 residues. V gave up 1 base and J gave up 6 bases; unmatched junction bases: 8. CDR1 and CDR2 from the germline V gene are GTSNPN and SVGIG (reference sequence). The CDR3 loop is CAWSALGQGKAGELFF. As DNA, the CDR3 is TGTGCCTGGAGTGCCTTGGGACAGGGGAAGGCCGGGGAGCTGTTTTTT.

A single count supports this clone. CDR3 nucleotide sequence: TGTGCCAGCAGTCCCGTGAGGGAGTCCACTGAAGCTTTCTTT. As protein: CASSPVRESTEAFF. V and J are TRBV6-5 and TRBJ1-1; D remains unclear. The CDR3 sequence is 14 residues long. Germline CDR1 reads MNHEY; CDR2 reads SVGAGI. V dropped 5 bases and J dropped 4 bases, with 14 bases sitting between them.

The chain has TRBV11-2 and TRBJ1-1; perhaps TRBD1 as D (5 bases). Germline CDR1 is SGHAT and CDR2 is FQNNGV. The CDR3 is made up of 14 amino acids. V lost 4 bases and J 11 bases, leaving 20 bases between the germline ends. The CDR3 coding sequence is TGTGCCAGCAGCTCTACGTCCAGGGCCCATGGGGCTTTCTTT. Amino acids: CASSSTSRAHGAFF.

The chain carries TRBV7-2 and TRBJ1-2; D is perhaps TRBD1 (6 bases). The CDR3 runs to 15 residues. V was cut by 1 base and J by 2 bases, with 11 bases left in between. The germline V gene has CDR1 SGHTA and CDR2 FQGNSA. This chain's CDR3 is CASSLVQGGNYGYTF. The CDR3 coding sequence is TGTGCCAGCAGCTTAGTACAGGGTGGGAACTATGGCTACACCTTC. The variable domain in full, completed from reference TRBV7-2 and TRBJ1-2, reads GAGVSQSPSNKVTEKGKDVELRCDPISGHTALYWYRQSLGQGLEFLIYFQGNSAPDKSGLPSDRFSAERTGGSVSTLTIQRTQQEDSAVYLCASSLVQGGNYGYTFGSGTRLTVV.

Notes on this clone: The sample contains more than one DNA sequence encoding this CDR3. The chain uses TRBV2 and TRBJ1-5; D call uncertain. Trimming left V 4 bases short and J 0 bases short, with 10 bases between. CDR1 and CDR2 (germline): SNHLY, FYNNEI. There are 15 residues in the CDR3. The CDR3 DNA reads TGTGCCAGCAGTGTTGAGGGTGGTAGCAATCAGCCCCAGCATTTT. This gives the protein CASSVEGGSNQPQHF.

This chain joins TRBV18 and TRBJ2-2, with D tentatively TRBD2 (6 bases). V was clipped by 2 bases and J by 4 bases, with 14 bases between them. The CDR3 has 16 residues. Germline CDR1 reads KGHSH; CDR2 reads LQKENI. The CDR3 loop is CASSPSLGGSTGELFF. The CDR3 DNA reads TGTGCCAGCTCACCAAGCCTTGGGGGGAGCACCGGGGAGCTGTTTTTT.

The chain employs TRBV7-9 and TRBJ2-2; 7 nucleotides line up with TRBD1. After removal of 3 bases from V and 3 bases from J, the junction contained 7 bases not matched to a gene. The CDR3 totals 16 residues. Germline V lookup: CDR1 SEHNR, CDR2 FQNEAQ (reference sequence). The CDR3 loop is CASSFPPGQHTGELFF. CDR3 coding DNA: TGTGCCAGCAGCTTCCCCCCGGGACAGCACACCGGGGAGCTGTTTTTT.

The chain uses TRBV20-1 and TRBJ1-4, with D perhaps TRBD1 (5 bases). Germline CDR1 and CDR2: DFQATT and SNEGSKA (reference sequence). With 3 bases removed from V and 8 bases from J, the gap between germline ends came to 16 bases. The CDR3 runs to 14 residues. The chain's CDR3 is CSASSGEYDEKLFF. For the CDR3, the DNA is TGCAGTGCTAGTTCGGGGGAATACGACGAAAAACTGTTTTTT.

The DNA for the CDR3 is TGTGCCAGCAGTTTTTCAGGGGTCGGGGAAAAACTGTTTTTT. It yields the protein CASSFSGVGEKLFF. This rearrangement joins TRBV28 to TRBJ1-4, with D tentatively TRBD1 (6 bases). The CDR3 runs to 14 residues. V dropped 3 bases and J dropped 8 bases, with 13 bases sitting between them. The germline V gene has CDR1 MDHEN and CDR2 SYDVKM.

This chain links TRBV19 with TRBJ2-3; D is unresolved. CDR1 LNHDA and CDR2 SQIVND come from the germline V gene (reference sequence). The CDR3 sequence is 17 residues long. V was shortened by 6 bases and J by 0 bases, with 19 bases between the two germline ends. CDR3 residues: CASSPPAATASTDTQYF. CDR3 coding DNA: TGTGCCAGTAGCCCCCCCGCGGCCACCGCTAGCACAGATACGCAGTATTTT.

The V gene is TRBV28, the J gene TRBJ1-2; 7 bases map to TRBD1. The CDR3 runs to 15 residues. Germline trimming cut 5 bases from V and 4 bases from J; bases unmatched to any gene: 10. In germline, CDR1 is MDHEN, CDR2 SYDVKM. Written as DNA, the CDR3 is TGTGCCAGCAGTGTGACCGGGACAGCCTTCTATGGCTACACCTTC. Residues: CASSVTGTAFYGYTF.

The chain is built from TRBV7-9 and TRBJ1-6; a weak D match, TRBD1 (6 bases). Trimming stripped 5 bases from V and 5 bases from J, with 16 bases between. The CDR3 spans 16 residues. Germline values: CDR1 SEHNR, CDR2 FQNEAQ (reference sequence). The CDR3 here is CASSPLNRAHNSPLHF. As DNA, the CDR3 is TGTGCCAGCAGCCCGCTGAACAGGGCACATAATTCACCCCTCCACTTT.

V gene TRBV10-2 combines with J gene TRBJ2-2; D is undetermined. Trimming left V 7 bases short and J 6 bases short, with 18 bases between. CDR1 and CDR2 from the germline V gene are WSHSY and SAAADI. There are 15 residues in the CDR3. CDR3 DNA sequence: TGCGCCAGCATCGCGGTCGCCCCCAACGCCGGGGAGCTGTTTTTT. Amino acid sequence: CASIAVAPNAGELFF.

The rearrangement uses TRBV5-1 and TRBJ2-1, with D maybe TRBD1 (7 bases). CDR1 is SGHRS and CDR2 is YFSETQ in the germline V gene. CDR3 size: 15 residues. The V end lost 0 bases, the J end lost 5 bases, and 12 bases lay between the germline ends. CDR3 bases: TGCGCCAGCAGCTTGGTATCAGGGGGGAACAATGAGCAGTTCTTC. Amino acid sequence: CASSLVSGGNNEQFF.

V usage is TRBV5-6 and J usage is TRBJ1-4; 8 nucleotides line up with TRBD1. V was pared by 3 bases and J by 3 bases, with 7 bases of the junction left unmatched. This CDR3 comprises 16 residues. CDR1 is SGHDT and CDR2 is YYEEEE in the germline V gene. The CDR3 bases are TGTGCCAGCAGCTCTATCCAGGGGGCTTCTAATGAAAAACTGTTTTTT. Its translation is CASSSIQGASNEKLFF.

The V call is TRBV5-1, the J call TRBJ2-1; a possible D gene is TRBD1 (5 bases). Trimming took off 0 bases at V and 1 base at J, with 8 bases between the two ends. The CDR3 totals 15 residues. The V gene's germline CDR1 is SGHRS and CDR2 YFSETQ. CDR3 region: CASSLAPGSYNEQFF. In DNA form, the CDR3 reads TGCGCCAGCAGCTTGGCACCAGGGTCCTACAATGAGCAGTTCTTC.

This clone appeared a few times. J is TRBJ1-1 and V is TRBV6-5, with a tentative D call TRBD1 (5 bases). Germline CDR1 MNHEY, CDR2 SVGAGI. The CDR3 consists of 14 residues. Deletions cut 11 bases from V and 0 bases from J, with 16 bases between. The CDR3 loop reads CAGTPDGMNTEAFF. CDR3 bases: TGTGCCGGGACTCCGGACGGGATGAACACTGAAGCTTTCTTT.

This clone appeared once. The V gene is TRBV6-5, the J gene TRBJ1-5, with 7 nucleotides matching TRBD1. Germline V gene lookup returns CDR1 MNHEY and CDR2 SVGAGI. V lost 6 bases, J lost 6 bases, and 8 bases stayed unmatched. There are 14 residues in the CDR3. CDR3 sequence (DNA): TGTGCCAGCAGGGGTCGAGGGGGCGGTCAGCCCCAGCATTTT. This encodes CASRGRGGGQPQHF.

The chain combines TRBV15 with TRBJ2-5; 11 nucleotides align to TRBD2. This CDR3 has 15 residues. V shed 1 base, J shed 4 bases, and the junction held 2 bases outside the gene matches. CDR1 is LNHNV and CDR2 is YYDKDF in the germline V gene (reference sequence). In nucleotides, the CDR3 is TGTGCCACCAGCAGAGTCCTAGCGGGGGGAGAGACCCAGTACTTC. Translation: CATSRVLAGGETQYF. Combining the CDR3 with reference TRBV15 and TRBJ2-5 gives the whole variable domain DAMVIQNPRYQVTQFGKPVTLSCSQTLNHNVMYWYQQKSSQAPKLLFHYYDKDFNNEADTPDNFQSRRPNTSFCFLDIRSPGLGDTAMYLCATSRVLAGGETQYFGPGTRLLVL.

The chain recombines TRBV18 with TRBJ1-6, with 9 positions matching TRBD1. Germline V gene data show CDR1 as KGHSH and CDR2 as LQKENI. The CDR3 is made up of 17 amino acids. V gave up 1 base and J gave up 7 bases; unmatched junction bases: 8. In DNA, the CDR3 is TGTGCCAGCTCACCACTACCTTTGACAGGGGGAAATTCACCCCTCCACTTT. Its protein is CASSPLPLTGGNSPLHF.

In this sample, this clone turned up once. The genes are TRBV5-1 and TRBJ2-1, with D possibly being TRBD2 (5 bases). V lost 0 bases, J lost 4 bases, and 8 bases lay in between. This CDR3 has 14 amino acids. CDR1 and CDR2 from the germline V gene are SGHRS and YFSETQ. The CDR3 coding sequence is TGCGCCAGCAGCTTGGGAGGGCCTTACAATGAGCAGTTCTTC. As protein: CASSLGGPYNEQFF.

Many counts were recorded for this clone. V is TRBV6-5 and J is TRBJ1-1, with D perhaps TRBD1 (6 bases). The V gene's germline CDR1 is MNHEY and CDR2 SVGAGI. Deletions cut 6 bases from V and 1 base from J, with 12 bases between. The CDR3 totals 14 residues. The chain's CDR3 is CASRATGQNTEAFF. The CDR3 DNA follows: TGTGCCAGCAGAGCGACAGGCCAGAACACTGAAGCTTTCTTT.

The V gene is TRBV21-1, the J gene TRBJ1-6. TRBV21-1 is noted as a pseudogene. This CDR3 spans 20 amino acids. The CDR3 nucleotides read TGTGCCAGCGGAGGGGAGATGCGGTTTCCACGGGGCTCCTATAATTCACCCCTCCACTTT. Amino acid sequence: CASGGEMRFPRGSYNSPLHF.

In this sample, this clone turned up a few times. The DNA for the CDR3 is TGTGCCAGCAGCCAAGCAGACTCTAAGTCACCCCTCCACTTT. Its protein is CASSQADSKSPLHF. The chain links TRBV3-1 (or the pseudogene TRBV3-2) to TRBJ1-6; no definite D call. V was pared by 1 base and J by 10 bases, with 11 bases between. Germline V gene lookup returns CDR1 LGHDT and CDR2 YNNKEL (reference sequence). This CDR3 comprises 14 residues.

This chain connects TRBV29-1 to TRBJ1-1; the D gene is possibly TRBD1 (6 bases). V lost 7 bases and J lost 4, with 16 bases in between. Germline CDR1 is SQVTM and CDR2 is ANQGSEA. The CDR3 runs to 13 residues. The CDR3 is CSALSGGGTEAFF. The CDR3 DNA reads TGCAGCGCTCTCTCGGGGGGCGGCACTGAAGCTTTCTTT.

The rearrangement joins TRBV30 to TRBJ2-7; possible D gene TRBD2, 7 bases. Looked up from germline, CDR1 is GTSNPN and CDR2 is SVGIG (reference sequence). This CDR3 has 15 amino acids. Trimming removed 3 bases from V and 3 bases from J, with 18 bases in between. As DNA, the CDR3 is TGTGCCTGGAGCCAAAAGGGGGGGAAAGGCTACGAGCAGTACGTC. Translation gives CAWSQKGGKGYEQYV.

This CDR3 reads CASSLGGQGRTGELFF. The CDR3 nucleotides read TGCGCCAGCAGCTTGGGTGGACAGGGGAGAACCGGGGAGCTGTTTTTT. The chain employs TRBV5-1 and TRBJ2-2; 9 nucleotides line up with TRBD1. The junction had 5 bases not matched to a gene; V was cut back by 0 bases and J by 5 bases. There are 16 residues in the CDR3. Germline lookup yields CDR1 SGHRS and CDR2 YFSETQ.